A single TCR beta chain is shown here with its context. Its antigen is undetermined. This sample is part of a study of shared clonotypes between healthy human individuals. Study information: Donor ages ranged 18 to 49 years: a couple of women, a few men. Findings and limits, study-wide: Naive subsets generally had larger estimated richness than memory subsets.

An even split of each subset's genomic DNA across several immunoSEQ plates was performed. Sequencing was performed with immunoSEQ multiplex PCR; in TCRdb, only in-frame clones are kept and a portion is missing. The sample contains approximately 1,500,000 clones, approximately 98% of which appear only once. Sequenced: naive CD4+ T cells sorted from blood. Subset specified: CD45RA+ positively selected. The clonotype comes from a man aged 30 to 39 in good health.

CDR3 residues: CASSFVGGGEQFF. For the CDR3, the DNA is TGTGCCAGCAGCTTTGTTGGGGGTGGTGAGCAGTTCTTC. This chain links TRBV5-6 with TRBJ2-1; possibly TRBD1 or TRBD2 for D (5 bases each). V was cut by 2 bases and J by 9 bases, with 12 bases left in between. This CDR3 has 13 amino acids. Germline assignment: CDR1 SGHDT and CDR2 YYEEEE.